These 10 T cell receptor beta chains share one sample of origin, sequenced in a study of blood T cell repertoires in COVID-19. Using immunoSEQ multiplex PCR, the repertoire was profiled, and TCRdb retains in-frame clones only, with some absent. Altogether more than 25,000 clones are present, about 90% being singletons, with the ten largest covering around 5%. What was sequenced was peripheral blood. The receptor set was obtained from a man aged 55 to 70 with active COVID-19.

V gene TRBV7-8 combines with J gene TRBJ1-2; D call uncertain. The germline gives CDR1 SGHVS, CDR2 FQNEAQ. The CDR3 length is 16 residues. Trimming took off 5 bases at V and 3 bases at J, with 19 bases between the two ends. This chain's CDR3 is CASSPRPGEVDYGYTF. CDR3 in DNA: TGTGCCAGCAGCCCCCGCCCTGGGGAGGTCGACTATGGCTACACCTTC.

The chain recombines TRBV27 with TRBJ2-1; 9 bases map to TRBD2. Trimming at V came to 1 base and at J to 10 bases, leaving 17 bases not matched to a gene. CDR1 MNHEY and CDR2 SMNVEV come from the germline V gene (reference sequence). This CDR3 comprises 18 residues. This CDR3 is CASSLYFGGTSGYWEQFF. CDR3 coding DNA: TGTGCCAGCAGTTTATATTTCGGAGGAACTAGCGGGTACTGGGAGCAGTTCTTC.

The chain carries TRBV6-2 or TRBV6-3 and TRBJ2-5; D possibly corresponds to TRBD2 (6 bases). The ends were cut back, 2 bases at V and 1 base at J, with 14 bases in the middle. Germline V gene lookup returns CDR1 MNHEY and CDR2 SVGEGT. The CDR3 totals 16 residues. DNA of the CDR3: TGTGCCAGCAGTTACCTCGGGGGAGGAGGCCAAGAGACCCAGTACTTC. Translated, it gives CASSYLGGGGQETQYF.

V usage is TRBV2 and J usage is TRBJ2-5, with TRBD2 as a possible D gene (6 bases). CDR3 length: 14 residues. Trimming left V 0 bases short and J 2 bases short, with 7 bases between. Germline V gives CDR1 SNHLY, CDR2 FYNNEI. As DNA, the CDR3 is TGTGCCAGCAGTGAAGCGGGGGGACAAGAGACCCAGTACTTC. Translating it yields CASSEAGGQETQYF.

This chain uses TRBV5-1 with TRBJ1-1, with D possibly being TRBD1 (6 bases). Germline lookup yields CDR1 SGHRS and CDR2 YFSETQ. Trimming took off 0 bases at V and 1 base at J, with 7 bases between the two ends. The CDR3 consists of 14 residues. The CDR3 sequence is CASSLGRGNTEAFF. CDR3 nucleotides: TGCGCCAGCAGCTTGGGCAGGGGGAACACTGAAGCTTTCTTT.

This chain connects TRBV6-5 to TRBJ2-6; D possibly corresponds to TRBD1 (6 bases). CDR1 and CDR2 (germline): MNHEY, SVGAGI. V lost 8 bases and J lost 2, with 13 bases in between. The CDR3 runs 15 residues. CDR3 region: CASRRTGTGANVLTF. The CDR3 DNA sequence: TGTGCCAGCCGACGTACAGGGACTGGGGCCAACGTCCTGACTTTC.

The chain combines TRBV11-2 with TRBJ1-1; 7 bases are a match to TRBD1. The CDR3 has 14 amino acids. The V gene end was trimmed by 4 bases and the J gene end by 1 base; junction bases not matched to a gene: 3. Looked up from germline, CDR1 is SGHAT and CDR2 is FQNNGV. Here the CDR3 reads CASSSGTANTEAFF. The CDR3 nucleotides are TGTGCCAGCAGCTCGGGGACAGCGAACACTGAAGCTTTCTTT.

This sequence joins TRBV9 and TRBJ2-2; 7 bases match TRBD2. The CDR3 is 14 amino acids. The V segment lost 3 bases and the J segment 3 bases; nucleotides outside the gene matches: 2. From germline, CDR1 is SGDLS and CDR2 YYNGEE. The CDR3 reads CASSEGLYTGELFF. The CDR3 DNA reads TGTGCCAGCAGCGAGGGACTATACACCGGGGAGCTGTTTTTT.

The CDR3 region has the DNA TGTGCCAGCAGCTCATCGGCGGTCAGGGTCAGGACCGGGGAGCTGTTTTTT. Translated, it gives CASSSSAVRVRTGELFF. J is TRBJ2-2 and V is TRBV5-6, with D possibly being TRBD1 (5 bases). CDR1 SGHDT and CDR2 YYEEEE come from the germline V gene. This CDR3 is built from 17 residues. V lost 3 bases and J lost 5, with 20 bases in between.

This chain links TRBV6-5 with TRBJ1-1; a weak D match, TRBD1 (5 bases). V lost 6 bases to trimming and J lost 4 bases, with 9 bases between them. Germline V gene sequence: CDR1 MNHEY, CDR2 SVGAGI. This CDR3 has 12 amino acids. The CDR3 DNA follows: TGTGCCAGCAGCGGGGGGAGCACTGAAGCTTTCTTT. This codes for CASSGGSTEAFF.